The rows below give T cell receptor beta chains drawn from one sample of a study of shared clonotypes between healthy human individuals. Sequenced by immunoSEQ multiplex PCR; TCRdb stores in-frame clones only, minus some. Among 400,000 to 500,000 clones listed, about 80% were seen once. The sample comprised PBMCs. The receptors come from a woman in her thirties or forties in good health. Some clones in this sample may be carry-over from other donors' samples. Each CDR3 is given with its conserved first and last residue. D genes are given only for firm matches. The size entry is marked missing in some rows and otherwise reads once, few, many or a size class.

>TRBD1|TRBJ1-5|.|TRBV28
TGTGCCAGCACTCGGACAGGGGGCTATCAGCCCCAGCATTTT
CASTRTGGYQPQHF
>.|TRBJ2-1|.|TRBV28
TGTGCCAGCAGTACCACTAGCTTGTTGTTCTTC
CASSTTSLLFF
>.|TRBJ1-2|.|TRBV6-6
TGTGCCAGCAGGAACAGGGTATACGGCTACACCTTC
CASRNRVYGYTF
>TRBD2|TRBJ2-7|.|TRBV4-2
TGTGCCAGCAGCCAAGCGATTAGCGGGAGAGGGCAAAACTACGAGCAGTACTTC
CASSQAISGRGQNYEQYF
>.|TRBJ2-3|.|TRBV11-2
TGTGCCAGCAGCTTATTTCCCGAGGGGGATACGCAGTATTTT
CASSLFPEGDTQYF
>.|TRBJ2-1|.|TRBV29-1
TGCAGCGTTGAAGACGGGCCCGTGGGGGGCTCCTACAATGAGCAGTTCTTC
CSVEDGPVGGSYNEQFF
>.|TRBJ1-6|.|TRBV7-9
TGTGCCAGCAGCGACCCCGACCGGGAAGTCGGCCTCCACTTT
CASSDPDREVGLHF
>.|TRBJ1-2|.|TRBV27
TGTGCCAGCAGCCGACAAGGTTACTATGGCTACACCTTC
CASSRQGYYGYTF
>TRBD1|TRBJ1-6|.|TRBV10-2
TGCGCCAGCAGTGACAGGGGGGAACCCCTCCACTTT
CASSDRGEPLHF
>TRBD1|TRBJ1-2|few|TRBV5-1
TGCGCCAGCAGTCCTTGGACAGGGGACCGGGGCTACACCTTC
CASSPWTGDRGYTF
>TRBD1|TRBJ2-5|.|TRBV18
TGTGCCAGCTCAAACACAGGGGCCCAAGAGACCCAGTACTTC
CASSNTGAQETQYF
>TRBD2|TRBJ2-2|.|TRBV18
TGTGCCAGCTCACCAAGGGGACTAGCGGGAGACCTCACCGGGGAGCTGTTTTTT
CASSPRGLAGDLTGELFF
>.|TRBJ1-3|.|TRBV30
TGTGCCTGGACCCTGGGATACGTTGGAAACACCATATATTTT
CAWTLGYVGNTIYF
>TRBD1|TRBJ2-4|.|TRBV18
TGTGCCAGCTCACCATTCGGACAGGGATACATTCAGTACTTC
CASSPFGQGYIQYF
>.|TRBJ2-7|.|TRBV7-2
TGTGCCAGCAGCTTAGAGCCAGCGAACTCCTACGAGCAGTACTTC
CASSLEPANSYEQYF
>.|TRBJ1-1|.|TRBV28
TGTGCCAGCAGTTTCAACACTGAAGCTTTCTTT
CASSFNTEAFF
>.|TRBJ2-7|.|TRBV7-3
TGTGCCAGCAGCAAAAAAAACCCCTCGACCGCGACCTCCTACGAGCAGTACTTC
CASSKKNPSTATSYEQYF
>.|TRBJ1-4|.|TRBV7-8
TGTGCCAGCAGCTTAGGATTTACTAATGAAAAACTGTTTTTT
CASSLGFTNEKLFF
>TRBD2|TRBJ2-1|few|TRBV25-1
TGTGCCAGCAGTGGCCCGACTAGCGGGAGGAGCTCCTACAATGAGCAGTTCTTC
CASSGPTSGRSSYNEQFF
>TRBD2|TRBJ2-1|.|TRBV7-2
TGTGCCAGCAGCTTAAGGGCGGGAGGAGGGTCCGAGCAGTTCTTC
CASSLRAGGGSEQFF
>.|TRBJ2-7|few|TRBV30
TGTGCCTGGAGTCAGGTGGGGCACTTTTCCTACGAGCAGTACTTC
CAWSQVGHFSYEQYF
>.|TRBJ2-2|.|TRBV23-1
TGCGCCCCTGACCCGTTGGCGACCGGGGAGCTGTTTTTT
CAPDPLATGELFF
>.|TRBJ2-7|.|TRBV7-8
TGTGCCAGCATCCGGGTGGGCATGCCCTACGAGCAGTACTTC
CASIRVGMPYEQYF
>.|TRBJ2-5|.|TRBV9
TGTGCCAGCAGCGTTAGGGACTTCGCGGAGACCCAGTACTTC
CASSVRDFAETQYF
>TRBD1|TRBJ2-1|many|TRBV29-1
TGCAGCGTTTTTTTTACAGGGGGACTCTCCTACAATGAGCAGTTCTTC
CSVFFTGGLSYNEQFF
>TRBD1|TRBJ2-2|.|TRBV28
TGTGCCAGCGACAGGGGGGCCGGGGAGCTGTTTTTT
CASDRGAGELFF
>TRBD2|TRBJ2-1|.|TRBV6-4
TGTGCCAGCAGTGAACTAGCGGGATCGTACAATGAGCAGTTCTTC
CASSELAGSYNEQFF
>.|TRBJ1-2|once|TRBV5-5
TGTGCCAGCAGACCCCAGTTGAACTATGGCTACACCTTC
CASRPQLNYGYTF
>TRBD2|TRBJ2-1|.|TRBV6-6
TGTGCCAGCAGTTACGGGGGGTTTAGCGGGAGAAATGAGCAGTTCTTC
CASSYGGFSGRNEQFF